In this sample, the clone carrying this T cell receptor beta chain turned up once. The assay was immunoSEQ multiplex PCR, and TCRdb's table has in-frame clones only and misses some. The sample records 17,000 or so clones, approximately 88% being singletons. These data are taken from a study of OX40 agonist ivuxolimab in advanced cancers. After removal of 6 bases from V and 1 base from J, the junction contained 14 bases not matched to a gene. This CDR3 contains 18 residues. The germline gives CDR1 MNHEY, CDR2 SMNVEV (reference sequence). The chain uses TRBV27 and TRBJ2-5, with 10 bases identical to TRBD2. This specimen consisted of CD4+ or CD8+ T cells sorted from blood, obtained in a trial of the OX40 agonist ivuxolimab. The source is an adult with an advanced solid tumor such as melanoma, head and neck, liver or kidney cancer. The CDR3 bases are TGTGCCAGCAGCCACCGGACTAGCGGAGTGGGGGCCCAAGAGACCCAGTACTTC. Translated, it gives CASSHRTSGVGAQETQYF.